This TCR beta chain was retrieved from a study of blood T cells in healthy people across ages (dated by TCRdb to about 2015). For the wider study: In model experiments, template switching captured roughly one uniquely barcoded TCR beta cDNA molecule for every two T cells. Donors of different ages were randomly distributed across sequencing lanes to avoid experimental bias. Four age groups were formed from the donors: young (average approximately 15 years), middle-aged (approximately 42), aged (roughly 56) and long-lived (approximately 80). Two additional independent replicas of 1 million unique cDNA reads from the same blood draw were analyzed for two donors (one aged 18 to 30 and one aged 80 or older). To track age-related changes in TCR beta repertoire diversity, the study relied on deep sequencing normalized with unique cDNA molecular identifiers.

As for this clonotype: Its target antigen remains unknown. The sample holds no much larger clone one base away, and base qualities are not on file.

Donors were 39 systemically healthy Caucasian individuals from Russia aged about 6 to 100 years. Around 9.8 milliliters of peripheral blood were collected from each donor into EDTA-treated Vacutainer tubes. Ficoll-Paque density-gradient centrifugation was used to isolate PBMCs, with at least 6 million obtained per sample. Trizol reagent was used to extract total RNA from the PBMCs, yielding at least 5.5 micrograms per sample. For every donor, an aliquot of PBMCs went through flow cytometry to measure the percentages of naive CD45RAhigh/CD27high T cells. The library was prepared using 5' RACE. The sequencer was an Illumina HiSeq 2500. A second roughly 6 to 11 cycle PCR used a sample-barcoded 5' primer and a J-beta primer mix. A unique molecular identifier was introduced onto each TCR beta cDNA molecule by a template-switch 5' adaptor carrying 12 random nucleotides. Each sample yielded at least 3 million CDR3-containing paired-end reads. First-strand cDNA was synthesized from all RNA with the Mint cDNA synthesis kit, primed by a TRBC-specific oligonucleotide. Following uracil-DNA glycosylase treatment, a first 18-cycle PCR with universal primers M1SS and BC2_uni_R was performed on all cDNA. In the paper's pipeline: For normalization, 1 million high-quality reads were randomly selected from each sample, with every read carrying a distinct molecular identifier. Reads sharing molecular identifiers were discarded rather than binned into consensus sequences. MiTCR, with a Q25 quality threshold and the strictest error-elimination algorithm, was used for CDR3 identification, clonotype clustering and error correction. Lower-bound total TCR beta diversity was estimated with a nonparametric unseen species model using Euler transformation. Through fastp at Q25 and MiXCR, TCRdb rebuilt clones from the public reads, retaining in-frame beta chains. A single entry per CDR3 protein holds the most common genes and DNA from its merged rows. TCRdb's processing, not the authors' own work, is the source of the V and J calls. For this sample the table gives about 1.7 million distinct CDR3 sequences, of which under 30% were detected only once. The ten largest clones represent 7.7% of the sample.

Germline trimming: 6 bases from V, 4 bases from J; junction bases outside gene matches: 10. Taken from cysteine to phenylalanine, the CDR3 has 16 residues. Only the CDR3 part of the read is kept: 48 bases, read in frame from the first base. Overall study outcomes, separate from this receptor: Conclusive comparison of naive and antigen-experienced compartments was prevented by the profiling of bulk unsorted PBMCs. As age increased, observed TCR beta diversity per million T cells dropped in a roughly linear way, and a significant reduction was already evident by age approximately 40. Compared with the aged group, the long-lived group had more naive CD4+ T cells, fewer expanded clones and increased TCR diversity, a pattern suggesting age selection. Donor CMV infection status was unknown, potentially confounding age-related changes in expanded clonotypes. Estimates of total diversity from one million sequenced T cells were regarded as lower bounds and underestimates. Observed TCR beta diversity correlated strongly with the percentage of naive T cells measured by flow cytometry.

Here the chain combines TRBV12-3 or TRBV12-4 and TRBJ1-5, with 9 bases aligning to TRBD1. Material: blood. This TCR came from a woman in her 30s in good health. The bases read TGTGCCAGCAGCCTACGGACAGGGGATGGGAATCAGCCCCAGCATTTT. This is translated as CASSLRTGDGNQPQHF.